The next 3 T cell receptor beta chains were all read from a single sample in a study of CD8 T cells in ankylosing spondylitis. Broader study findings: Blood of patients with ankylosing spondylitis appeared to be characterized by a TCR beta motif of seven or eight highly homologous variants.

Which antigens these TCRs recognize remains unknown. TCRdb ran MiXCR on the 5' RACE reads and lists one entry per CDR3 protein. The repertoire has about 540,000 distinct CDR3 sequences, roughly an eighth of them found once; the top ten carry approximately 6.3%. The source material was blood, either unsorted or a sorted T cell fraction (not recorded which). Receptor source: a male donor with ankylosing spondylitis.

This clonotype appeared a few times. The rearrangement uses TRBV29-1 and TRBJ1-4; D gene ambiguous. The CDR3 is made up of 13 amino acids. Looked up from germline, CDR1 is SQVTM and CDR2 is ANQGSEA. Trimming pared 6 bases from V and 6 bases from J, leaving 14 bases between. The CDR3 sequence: CSVAGPEDEKLFF. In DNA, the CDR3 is TGCAGCGTGGCCGGGCCGGAGGATGAAAAACTGTTTTTT.

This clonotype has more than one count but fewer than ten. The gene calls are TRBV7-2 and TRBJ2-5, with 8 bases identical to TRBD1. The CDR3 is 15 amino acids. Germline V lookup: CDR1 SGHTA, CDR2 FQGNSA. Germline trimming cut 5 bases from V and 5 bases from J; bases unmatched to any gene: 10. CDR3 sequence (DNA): TGTGCCAGCAGCGCCCGGACAGGGTTGGGGGAGACCCAGTACTTC. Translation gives CASSARTGLGETQYF.

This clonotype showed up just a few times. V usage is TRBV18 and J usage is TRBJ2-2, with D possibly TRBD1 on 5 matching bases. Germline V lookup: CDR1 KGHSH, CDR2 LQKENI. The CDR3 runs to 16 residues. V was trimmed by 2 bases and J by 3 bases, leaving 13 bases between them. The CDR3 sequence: CASSPRQGWDTGELFF. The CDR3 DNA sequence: TGTGCCAGCTCACCAAGGCAGGGCTGGGACACCGGGGAGCTGTTTTTT.